A single sample gave rise to the 8 T cell receptor beta chains below, sequenced in a study of blood T cell repertoires in COVID-19. TCRdb's copy holds only in-frame clones and misses some; the assay was immunoSEQ multiplex PCR. Of more than 250,000 clones listed, roughly 87% are singletons. The sample consisted of peripheral blood. The receptors originated from a man aged 50 or older with active or convalescent COVID-19.

The gene calls are TRBV28 and TRBJ2-3; TRBD2 aligns across 9 bases. Trimming removed 7 bases from V and 4 bases from J; junction bases left unmatched: 9. The CDR3 is 15 amino acids. Germline values: CDR1 MDHEN, CDR2 SYDVKM. The CDR3: CASIFTAGGADTQYF. In DNA, the CDR3 is TGTGCCAGCATTTTTACGGCGGGAGGGGCAGATACGCAGTATTTT.

The chain employs TRBV21-1 and TRBJ1-4. TRBV21-1 is a pseudogene. The CDR3 contains 15 residues. This CDR3 is CASSKSWGVNEKLFF. In DNA, the CDR3 is TGTGCCAGCAGCAAGTCTTGGGGGGTTAATGAAAAACTGTTTTTT.

V and J are TRBV6-6 and TRBJ1-6, with TRBD1 matching over 8 bases. CDR3 size: 16 residues. The V gene end was trimmed by 7 bases and the J gene end by 0 bases; junction bases not matched to a gene: 5. Germline V gives CDR1 MNHNY, CDR2 SVGAGI (reference sequence). The CDR3 reads CASTRDRSSYNSPLHF. The CDR3 DNA reads as TGTGCCAGCACTCGGGACAGGAGCTCCTATAATTCACCCCTCCACTTT.

This chain uses TRBV19 with TRBJ2-7, with TRBD2 matching over 9 bases. Germline trimming cut 2 bases from V and 3 bases from J; bases unmatched to any gene: 8. This CDR3 comprises 16 residues. Germline CDR1 LNHDA, CDR2 SQIVND (reference sequence). This CDR3 is CASSIRGVSGSYEQYF. CDR3 in DNA: TGTGCCAGTAGTATACGAGGAGTTAGCGGGAGCTACGAGCAGTACTTC.

V usage is TRBV6-5 and J usage is TRBJ2-2; D is possibly TRBD1 (6 bases). Germline CDR1 MNHEY, CDR2 SVGAGI. V lost 5 bases and J lost 2, with 9 bases in between. The CDR3 has 14 residues. CDR3 region: CASSRQDNTGELFF. CDR3 DNA sequence: TGTGCCAGCAGTCGACAGGACAACACCGGGGAGCTGTTTTTT.

The chain carries TRBV29-1 and TRBJ2-5; 9 bases agree with TRBD1. The CDR3 loop spans 12 amino acids. Germline CDR1 is SQVTM and CDR2 is ANQGSEA. V shed 7 bases and J 4 bases; nucleotides not matched to a gene: 4. The CDR3 DNA reads as TGCAGCGCGGGACAGGGCATAGAGACCCAGTACTTC. Its translation is CSAGQGIETQYF.

This chain links TRBV15 with TRBJ1-1; D gene ambiguous. Trimming stripped 3 bases from V and 9 bases from J, with 17 bases between. Germline lookup yields CDR1 LNHNV and CDR2 YYDKDF (reference sequence). The CDR3 is made up of 14 amino acids. The CDR3 DNA follows: TGTGCCACCAGCAGTACTTTGGGGAGCCTAAAAGCTTTCTTT. It yields the protein CATSSTLGSLKAFF.

The chain employs TRBV28 and TRBJ1-3, with TRBD1 matching 7 bases. The CDR3 is made up of 16 amino acids. V gave up 5 bases and J gave up 0 bases; unmatched junction bases: 7. The germline V gene encodes CDR1 MDHEN and CDR2 SYDVKM. CDR3 sequence (DNA): TGTGCCAGCAGTGCACCCGGGACAGACTCTGGAAACACCATATATTTT. Its translation is CASSAPGTDSGNTIYF.